The 14 T cell receptor beta chains given below trace back to one sample, sequenced in a study of blood T cell repertoires in COVID-19. Libraries were prepared by immunoSEQ multiplex PCR; TCRdb keeps only in-frame clonotypes and omits some of them. The repertoire holds about 260,000 clones, around nine tenths seen once, with approximately 8.2% in the top ten. Sample: peripheral blood. Receptor source: a man aged 40-49 years with active or convalescent COVID-19.

The CDR3 DNA reads as TGTGCCAGCAGCCCCAGTTTTGACTGGAACACTGAAGCTTTCTTT. It specifies CASSPSFDWNTEAFF. V is TRBV27 and J is TRBJ1-1; D is ambiguous. The CDR3 covers 15 residues. CDR1 is MNHEY, CDR2 SMNVEV, per germline (reference sequence). The germline V and J ends were trimmed by 6 bases and 1 base, with 15 bases remaining between them.

This clone was picked up one time. The chain's CDR3 is CASSIGPHQPQHF. The CDR3 nucleotides are TGTGCCAGTAGTATTGGGCCACATCAGCCCCAGCATTTT. The chain links TRBV19 to TRBJ1-5; unclear D gene. The CDR3 runs to 13 residues. V lost 3 bases, J lost 5 bases, and 8 bases lay in between. CDR1 and CDR2 from the germline V gene are LNHDA and SQIVND (reference sequence).

CDR3 nucleotide sequence: TGTGCCACCACAGATCGTGGACTAGCTTTTGAGCAGTACTTC. Amino acid sequence: CATTDRGLAFEQYF. The chain has TRBV19 and TRBJ2-7; the match to TRBD2 covers 8 bases. The CDR3 is 14 amino acids. From germline, CDR1 is LNHDA and CDR2 SQIVND (reference sequence). V lost 10 bases to trimming and J lost 7 bases; unmatched junction nucleotides: 15.

The chain couples TRBV5-5 to TRBJ2-2; tentatively, D is TRBD2 (6 bases). The CDR3 has 14 residues. Germline CDR1 SGHKS, CDR2 YYEKEE (reference sequence). V lost 4 bases, J lost 4 bases, and 11 bases lay in between. CDR3 region: CASSPGLPTGELFF. Here the CDR3 DNA reads TGTGCCAGCAGCCCGGGACTCCCCACCGGGGAGCTGTTTTTT. Supplemented by reference TRBV5-5 and TRBJ2-2, the full variable domain reads DAGVTQSPTHLIKTRGQQVTLRCSPISGHKSVSWYQQVLGQGPQFIFQYYEKEERGRGNFPDRFSARQFPNYSSELNVNALLLGDSALYLCASSPGLPTGELFFGEGSRLTVL.

The chain recombines TRBV5-1 with TRBJ1-2, with TRBD1 matching over 11 bases. Trimming at V came to 4 bases and at J to 0 bases, leaving 5 bases not matched to a gene. The CDR3 is made up of 16 amino acids. Germline-derived CDR1 and CDR2 are SGHRS and YFSETQ. CDR3 loop: CASSRDRGLPNYGYTF. The CDR3 nucleotides are TGCGCCAGCAGCCGGGACAGGGGGTTACCTAACTATGGCTACACCTTC.

This clone was seen just once. CDR3: CASKRSSSLSEQFF. DNA of the CDR3: TGTGCCAGTAAGAGATCCTCTAGCTTGAGTGAGCAGTTCTTC. This chain connects TRBV19 to TRBJ2-1; tentatively, D is TRBD2 (5 bases). Per the germline V gene, CDR1 is LNHDA and CDR2 is SQIVND (reference sequence). V was shortened by 7 bases and J by 9 bases, with 19 bases between the two germline ends. The CDR3 totals 14 residues.

This chain uses TRBV5-6 with TRBJ1-1; D is undetermined. Trimming removed 2 bases at V and 1 base at J, with 9 bases between. The CDR3 is 14 residues long. Germline V gives CDR1 SGHDT, CDR2 YYEEEE. The CDR3 bases are TGTGCCAGCAGCTTTGGCCGGAGGAACACTGAAGCTTTCTTT. Protein product: CASSFGRRNTEAFF.

The chain has TRBV5-4 and TRBJ1-4; D unresolved. The CDR3 has 12 amino acids. The germline V gene encodes CDR1 SGHNT and CDR2 YYREEE (reference sequence). V gave up 5 bases and J gave up 8 bases, with 10 bases separating them. CDR3 loop: CASSLAGEKLFF. The CDR3 DNA follows: TGTGCCAGCAGTCTGGCAGGAGAAAAACTGTTTTTT.

This sequence joins TRBV24-1 and TRBJ2-5; TRBD1 matches at 7 bases. In germline, CDR1 is KGHDR, CDR2 SFDVKD. After removal of 4 bases from V and 3 bases from J, the junction contained 10 bases not matched to a gene. This CDR3 contains 16 residues. Written as DNA, the CDR3 is TGTGCCACCAGTGAAACGACAGGGACAGCTAAAGAGACCCAGTACTTC. Translated: CATSETTGTAKETQYF.

As for this clone: The same CDR3 can be traced to other DNA sequences in this sample. J is TRBJ1-2 and V is TRBV28, with a weak D call TRBD1 (6 bases). CDR3 length: 13 residues. Trimming stripped 6 bases from V and 2 bases from J, with 10 bases between. Germline V gene sequence: CDR1 MDHEN, CDR2 SYDVKM. This CDR3 is CASSPGQNYGYTF. Here the CDR3 DNA reads TGTGCCAGCAGCCCGGGACAAAACTATGGCTACACCTTC.

The chain joins TRBV3-1 (or the pseudogene TRBV3-2) to TRBJ2-3; 13 positions agree with TRBD2. Germline loops: CDR1 LGHDT, CDR2 YNNKEL (reference sequence). This CDR3 has 15 amino acids. Trimming took 8 bases from V and 4 from J; bases not matched to a gene: 6. In DNA form, the CDR3 reads TGTGCCAGCGGTACTAGCGGGGGGGCGTCAGATACGCAGTATTTT. Translating gives CASGTSGGASDTQYF.

Comments on this clone: The same CDR3 arises from other DNA sequences in this sample as well. The chain joins TRBV5-6 to TRBJ2-7, with a tentative D call TRBD1 (5 bases). The V and J ends lost 3 bases and 6 bases respectively, with 7 bases between them. The CDR3 covers 11 residues. Germline V gives CDR1 SGHDT, CDR2 YYEEEE. The CDR3, as DNA: TGTGCCAGCAGCTCTAGGGGCGAGCAGTACTTC. It yields the protein CASSSRGEQYF.

The V gene is TRBV27, the J gene TRBJ1-2; 12 bases line up with TRBD1. The CDR3 runs 16 residues. CDR1 and CDR2 from the germline V gene are MNHEY and SMNVEV (reference sequence). Trimming removed 7 bases from V and 0 bases from J; junction bases left unmatched: 6. CDR3 nucleotide sequence: TGTGCCAGCACCGGGACAGGGGGCGCCTCTAACTATGGCTACACCTTC. Amino acids: CASTGTGGASNYGYTF.

This sequence joins TRBV11-2 and TRBJ1-5; D unresolved. CDR1 is SGHAT and CDR2 is FQNNGV in the germline V gene. V lost 4 bases and J 2 bases, leaving 6 bases between the germline ends. The CDR3 runs 13 residues. DNA of the CDR3: TGTGCCAGCAGCTCCGGGGGCAATCAGCCCCAGCATTTT. Its protein is CASSSGGNQPQHF. The full variable domain, in which reference TRBV11-2 and TRBJ1-5 provide the parts outside the CDR3, is EAGVAQSPRYKIIEKRQSVAFWCNPISGHATLYWYQQILGQGPKLLIQFQNNGVVDDSQLPKDRFSAERLKGVDSTLKIQPAKLEDSAVYLCASSSGGNQPQHFGDGTRLSIL.